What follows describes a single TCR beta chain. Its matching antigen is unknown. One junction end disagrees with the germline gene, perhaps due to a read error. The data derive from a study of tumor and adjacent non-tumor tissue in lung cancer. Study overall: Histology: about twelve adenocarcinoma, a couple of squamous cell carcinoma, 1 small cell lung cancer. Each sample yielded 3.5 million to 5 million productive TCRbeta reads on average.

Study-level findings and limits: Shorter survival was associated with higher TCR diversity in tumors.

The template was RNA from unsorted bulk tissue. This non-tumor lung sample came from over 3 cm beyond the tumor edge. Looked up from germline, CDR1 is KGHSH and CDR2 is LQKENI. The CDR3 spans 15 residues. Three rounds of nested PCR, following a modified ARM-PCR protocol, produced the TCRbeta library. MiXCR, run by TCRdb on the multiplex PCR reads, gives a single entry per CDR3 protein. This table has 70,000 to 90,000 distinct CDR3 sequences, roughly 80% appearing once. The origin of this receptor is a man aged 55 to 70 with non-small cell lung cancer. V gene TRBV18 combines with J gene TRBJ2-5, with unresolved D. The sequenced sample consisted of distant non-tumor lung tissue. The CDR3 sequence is CVSSPRPDHQETQYF. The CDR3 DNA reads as TGTGTCAGCTCACCACGCCCGGACCACCAAGAGACCCAGTACTTC.